This T cell receptor beta chain appears in the sequencing data of a study of blood T cell repertoires in COVID-19. Study-level background: The United States, Italy and Spain provided the acute and convalescent COVID-19 samples. Sample material is recorded as cDNA or gDNA derived from T cells, B-cell-depleted T cells, or PBMCs.

The table lists this clone with a count of one. Germline lookup yields CDR1 SGHTS and CDR2 YDEGEE. V lost 4 bases to trimming and J lost 2 bases; unmatched junction nucleotides: 6. The CDR3 is 16 amino acids. Per the original data handling: Reference gene primer amplification gave nucleated cell count estimates. The repertoire was sequenced with immunoSEQ multiplex PCR; TCRdb's copy has only in-frame clones and lacks some. V and J calls and clone size follow that table, whereas D and trimming were derived from the DNA. The sample gives 100,000 to 150,000 clones, approximately 80% of which show up once; almost 8.5% is in the top ten.

The sample was peripheral blood. The origin of this receptor is an older woman with active or convalescent COVID-19. The gene calls are TRBV5-8 and TRBJ2-3, with 11 bases fitting TRBD1. CDR3 protein: CASSLWTGGFTDTQYF. CDR3 DNA: TGTGCCAGCAGCCTCTGGACAGGGGGCTTCACAGATACGCAGTATTTT.